The next 28 T cell receptor beta chains were all read from a single sample in a study of blood T cell repertoires in COVID-19. Clones were sequenced by immunoSEQ multiplex PCR, and TCRdb holds only the in-frame ones, with some missing. The table has about 210,000 clones, 90% to 95% seen once. The sequencing sample was made of peripheral blood. The receptors stem from a man under 40 with acute or convalescent COVID-19.

The chain has TRBV6-5 and TRBJ1-1, with 8 nucleotides matching TRBD1. The CDR3 loop spans 13 amino acids. After removal of 6 bases from V and 4 bases from J, the junction contained 4 bases not matched to a gene. Germline V lookup: CDR1 MNHEY, CDR2 SVGAGI. The CDR3 DNA reads TGTGCCAGCAGAAGAACAGGGGGCACTGAAGCTTTCTTT. Protein product: CASRRTGGTEAFF.

Only one count was recorded for this clone. The V call is TRBV19, the J call TRBJ1-5, with 10 bases aligning to TRBD1. The V and J ends lost 5 bases and 6 bases, in that order; junction bases with no gene match: 16. Per the germline V gene, CDR1 is LNHDA and CDR2 is SQIVND (reference sequence). This CDR3 spans 18 amino acids. DNA of the CDR3: TGTGCCAGTAGTCGAAGCGGCGGGACAGGGGTTCCGAGTCAGCCCCAGCATTTT. Encoded protein: CASSRSGGTGVPSQPQHF.

The chain carries TRBV2 and TRBJ1-5; D gene uncertain. CDR1 is SNHLY and CDR2 is FYNNEI in the germline V gene. CDR3 size: 14 residues. Trimming pared 4 bases from V and 1 base from J, leaving 8 bases between. The CDR3 spells CASSVRGSNQPQHF. CDR3 DNA sequence: TGTGCCAGCAGTGTCAGAGGAAGCAATCAGCCCCAGCATTTT.

The chain is built from TRBV28 and TRBJ2-7, with 7 bases matching TRBD1. The CDR3 is 14 amino acids. The trim removed 3 bases at V and 2 bases at J, leaving 4 bases unmatched. Germline V gene lookup returns CDR1 MDHEN and CDR2 SYDVKM. CDR3 residues: CASSLTGITYEQYF. The CDR3 bases are TGTGCCAGCAGTTTGACAGGGATAACCTACGAGCAGTACTTC.

As concerns this clone: The same CDR3 can be traced to other DNA sequences in this sample. The V and J genes are TRBV18 and TRBJ2-3, with TRBD2 matching 14 bases. The CDR3 spans 17 residues. CDR1 and CDR2 (germline): KGHSH, LQKENI. V lost 3 bases to trimming and J lost 1 base; unmatched junction nucleotides: 3. The CDR3 region is CASSPPGLAGGTDTQYF. In nucleotides, the CDR3 is TGTGCCAGCTCACCCCCGGGACTAGCGGGAGGCACAGATACGCAGTATTTT.

The chain links TRBV19 to TRBJ2-1; 7 bases agree with TRBD2. The germline V gene encodes CDR1 LNHDA and CDR2 SQIVND (reference sequence). The CDR3 is 14 residues long. Trimming removed 7 bases from V and 1 base from J; junction bases left unmatched: 4. The CDR3: CASNPGGSYNEQFF. CDR3 bases: TGTGCCAGTAACCCGGGGGGATCCTACAATGAGCAGTTCTTC.

This chain links TRBV18 with TRBJ1-2; 7 nucleotides align to TRBD1. Germline V CDR1 and CDR2: KGHSH, LQKENI. After removal of 6 bases from V and 6 bases from J, the junction contained 4 bases not matched to a gene. The CDR3 runs to 12 residues. The DNA of the CDR3 is TGTGCCAGCTCGCAGGGGGAAGATGGCTACACCTTC. Protein product: CASSQGEDGYTF.

The chain links TRBV11-2 to TRBJ2-5; a possible D gene is TRBD1 (5 bases). There are 18 residues in the CDR3. Per the germline V gene, CDR1 is SGHAT and CDR2 is FQNNGV. V dropped 6 bases and J dropped 5 bases, with 28 bases sitting between them. The CDR3, as DNA: TGTGCCAGCAGTTCCGTTTTCAGAACAGGCAAAAAAAGGGAGACCCAGTACTTC. Protein sequence: CASSSVFRTGKKRETQYF. Drawing the rest from reference TRBV11-2 and TRBJ2-5, the complete variable domain is EAGVAQSPRYKIIEKRQSVAFWCNPISGHATLYWYQQILGQGPKLLIQFQNNGVVDDSQLPKDRFSAERLKGVDSTLKIQPAKLEDSAVYLCASSSVFRTGKKRETQYFGPGTRLLVL.

Comments on this clone: Relative to the germline gene, one junction end is altered; a read error may explain this. The chain couples TRBV5-6 to TRBJ2-3; weak D call: TRBD2 (7 bases). Germline V lookup: CDR1 SGHDT, CDR2 YYEEEE. This CDR3 has 13 amino acids. CDR3 in DNA: TGTGCCAGCAGCTCCGGGGGGCTTAAGACAGGCGGATTT. It codes for CASSSGGLKTGGF.

The V call is TRBV5-1, the J call TRBJ2-7; D might be TRBD1 (6 bases). Trimming took off 4 bases at V and 3 bases at J, with 17 bases between the two ends. The V gene's germline CDR1 is SGHRS and CDR2 YFSETQ. The CDR3 loop spans 15 amino acids. CDR3 sequence (DNA): TGCGCCAGCAGCCGTGCTACAGGGTTTGGCTACGAGCAGTACTTC. It codes for CASSRATGFGYEQYF. The entire variable domain, with the rest obtained from reference TRBV5-1 and TRBJ2-7, is as follows: KAGVTQTPRYLIKTRGQQVTLSCSPISGHRSVSWYQQTPGQGLQFLFEYFSETQRNKGNFPGRFSGRQFSNSRSEMNVSTLELGDSALYLCASSRATGFGYEQYFGPGTRLTVT.

The chain is built from TRBV5-1 and TRBJ2-7, with D possibly TRBD1 on 6 matching bases. This CDR3 has 14 residues. Trimming left V 1 base short and J 2 bases short, with 10 bases between. Germline CDR1 is SGHRS and CDR2 is YFSETQ. For the CDR3, the DNA is TGCGCCAGCAGCTTGATCAGGGGTACCTACGAGCAGTACTTC. Encoded protein: CASSLIRGTYEQYF. Full variable domain (remainder filled in from reference TRBV5-1 and TRBJ2-7): KAGVTQTPRYLIKTRGQQVTLSCSPISGHRSVSWYQQTPGQGLQFLFEYFSETQRNKGNFPGRFSGRQFSNSRSEMNVSTLELGDSALYLCASSLIRGTYEQYFGPGTRLTVT.

The genes are TRBV4-2 and TRBJ2-1; the D gene is possibly TRBD1 (5 bases). The length of the CDR3 is 15 residues. V was clipped by 0 bases and J by 0 bases, with 6 bases between them. In germline, CDR1 is LGHNA, CDR2 YNFKEQ. The CDR3 sequence is CASSQEQGSYNEQFF. The CDR3 coding sequence is TGTGCCAGCAGCCAAGAGCAGGGCTCCTACAATGAGCAGTTCTTC.

V usage is TRBV18 and J usage is TRBJ2-4, with a tentative D call TRBD2 (6 bases). Per the germline V gene, CDR1 is KGHSH and CDR2 is LQKENI. Trimming took off 3 bases at V and 9 bases at J, with 12 bases between the two ends. The CDR3 is made up of 13 amino acids. As DNA, the CDR3 is TGTGCCAGCTCACCTCCTAGCGTAGCCATTCAGTACTTC. Amino acids: CASSPPSVAIQYF.

The chain links TRBV5-1 to TRBJ2-5; TRBD1 agrees at 8 bases. CDR1 SGHRS and CDR2 YFSETQ come from the germline V gene. The CDR3 length is 16 residues. The junction had 10 bases not matched to a gene; V was cut back by 1 base and J by 5 bases. The CDR3 is CASSLYTGTGGETQYF. The DNA of the CDR3 is TGCGCCAGCAGCTTGTATACCGGGACAGGAGGGGAGACCCAGTACTTC. Looking up the rest from reference TRBV5-1 and TRBJ2-5 gives the full variable domain: KAGVTQTPRYLIKTRGQQVTLSCSPISGHRSVSWYQQTPGQGLQFLFEYFSETQRNKGNFPGRFSGRQFSNSRSEMNVSTLELGDSALYLCASSLYTGTGGETQYFGPGTRLLVL.

The chain joins TRBV27 to TRBJ2-1; TRBD1 matches 8 bases. The V segment lost 5 bases and the J segment 1 base; nucleotides outside the gene matches: 10. The CDR3 is made up of 17 amino acids. CDR1 is MNHEY and CDR2 is SMNVEV in the germline V gene (reference sequence). This chain's CDR3 is CASSRTGSRSSYNEQFF. The CDR3 coding sequence is TGTGCCAGCAGTCGGACAGGGAGTCGCTCTTCCTACAATGAGCAGTTCTTC.

V is TRBV24-1 and J is TRBJ2-1; 13 nucleotides line up with TRBD2. Per the germline V gene, CDR1 is KGHDR and CDR2 is SFDVKD. With 5 bases clipped from V and 3 bases from J, the junction kept 6 bases outside the gene matches. CDR3 size: 17 residues. Written as DNA, the CDR3 is TGTGCCACCAGTGCCCGGACTAGCGGGAGTTTCTACAATGAGCAGTTCTTC. It encodes CATSARTSGSFYNEQFF.

This sequence joins TRBV5-1 and TRBJ2-4; D gene uncertain. Germline V lookup: CDR1 SGHRS, CDR2 YFSETQ. The ends were cut back, 2 bases at V and 3 bases at J, with 18 bases in the middle. The CDR3 spans 17 residues. For the CDR3, the DNA is TGCGCCAGCAGCTTTCTGGGCTCTTCAAATGGCAAAAACATTCAGTACTTC. It specifies CASSFLGSSNGKNIQYF.

V and J are TRBV28 and TRBJ1-1, with D maybe TRBD1 (5 bases). CDR3 length: 14 amino acids. The V gene lost 7 bases and the J gene lost 1 base, with 13 bases spanning the gap. The germline gives CDR1 MDHEN, CDR2 SYDVKM. CDR3 sequence (DNA): TGTGCCAGCATGAGGATGGGGCCGAACACTGAAGCTTTCTTT. It yields the protein CASMRMGPNTEAFF.

The chain carries TRBV21-1 and TRBJ2-1; whether TRBD2, the table's D call, matches the DNA was not checked. TRBV21-1 is listed as a pseudogene. This CDR3 contains 17 residues. The CDR3 reads CASSMSLGGGAENEQFF. The CDR3 nucleotides read TGTGCCAGCAGCATGTCCCTTGGCGGGGGGGCGGAGAATGAGCAGTTCTTC.

This rearrangement joins TRBV18 to TRBJ2-7, with D possibly being TRBD1 (6 bases). Trimming took off 0 bases at V and 4 bases at J, with 13 bases between the two ends. CDR3 size: 15 residues. Germline V lookup: CDR1 KGHSH, CDR2 LQKENI. This CDR3 is CASSPPAGAFYEQYF. In nucleotides, the CDR3 is TGTGCCAGCTCACCACCGGCAGGGGCCTTTTACGAGCAGTACTTC. The variable domain in full, completed from reference TRBV18 and TRBJ2-7, reads NAGVMQNPRHLVRRRGQEARLRCSPMKGHSHVYWYRQLPEEGLKFMVYLQKENIIDESGMPKERFSAEFPKEGPSILRIQQVVRGDSAAYFCASSPPAGAFYEQYFGPGTRLTVT.

This chain links TRBV30 with TRBJ2-4; D gene unclear. Germline V gene sequence: CDR1 GTSNPN, CDR2 SVGIG (reference sequence). The CDR3 loop spans 16 amino acids. V lost 2 bases to trimming and J lost 5 bases, with 19 bases between them. CDR3 loop: CAWSYRALSEENIQYF. DNA for the CDR3: TGTGCCTGGAGTTATCGTGCACTTTCAGAGGAAAACATTCAGTACTTC.

This chain uses TRBV21-1 with TRBJ1-5; the table's D call, TRBD1, was not checked against the DNA. TRBV21-1 is classified as a pseudogene. This CDR3 is built from 16 residues. The CDR3 bases are TGTGCCAGCAGCTTACAGGGGGAAGGGGGCGCTCAGCCCCAGCATTTT. It specifies CASSLQGEGGAQPQHF.

The chain uses TRBV4-1 and TRBJ2-7; D may be TRBD1 (5 bases). The CDR3 covers 16 residues. The germline V gene has CDR1 MGHRA and CDR2 YSYEKL. The V gene lost 1 base and the J gene lost 4 bases, with 17 bases spanning the gap. The CDR3 protein is CASSQVSRVKGYEQYF. In DNA form, the CDR3 reads TGCGCCAGCAGCCAAGTAAGCAGGGTAAAAGGGTACGAGCAGTACTTC.

The CDR3 DNA reads TGTGCCAGCAGCGTAGTTACTGGTAACGGGGAGCTGTTTTTT. Protein sequence: CASSVVTGNGELFF. The J gene is TRBJ2-2, the V gene TRBV9; D unclear. The CDR3 runs 14 residues. Germline V gives CDR1 SGDLS, CDR2 YYNGEE. V was trimmed by 0 bases and J by 7 bases, leaving 10 bases between them.

This chain joins TRBV14 and TRBJ2-3; D gene ambiguous. This CDR3 is 14 amino acids long. From germline, CDR1 is SGHDN and CDR2 FVKESK. V gave up 4 bases and J gave up 0 bases, with 8 bases separating them. The CDR3, as DNA: TGTGCCAGCAGCCCCAGAACAAGCACAGATACGCAGTATTTT. It specifies CASSPRTSTDTQYF.

A single count supports this clone. The chain carries TRBV30 and TRBJ2-5, with a tentative D call TRBD1 (6 bases). Germline assignment: CDR1 GTSNPN and CDR2 SVGIG (reference sequence). The V end lost 1 base, the J end lost 4 bases, and 13 bases lay between the germline ends. The CDR3 length is 14 residues. The CDR3: CAWSETGFGETQYF. The DNA of the CDR3 is TGTGCCTGGAGTGAAACAGGGTTCGGAGAGACCCAGTACTTC.

Of note for this clone: The sample contains more than one DNA sequence encoding this CDR3. The genes are TRBV18 and TRBJ2-7, with 8 nucleotides matching TRBD1. V was pared by 3 bases and J by 0 bases, with 4 bases of the junction left unmatched. The CDR3 has 15 amino acids. The germline V gene encodes CDR1 KGHSH and CDR2 LQKENI. The chain's CDR3 is CASSPRTGSSYEQYF. The CDR3 bases are TGTGCCAGCTCACCGCGGACAGGGAGCTCCTACGAGCAGTACTTC.

The genes are TRBV6-5 and TRBJ2-7, with 8 bases identical to TRBD2. This CDR3 is 15 amino acids long. V lost 0 bases to trimming and J lost 0 bases; unmatched junction nucleotides: 1. Germline V gives CDR1 MNHEY, CDR2 SVGAGI. Here the CDR3 DNA reads TGTGCCAGCAGTTACTCGCGGGGGGCCTCCTACGAGCAGTACTTC. It codes for CASSYSRGASYEQYF.